This T cell receptor beta chain stems from a study of blood T cell repertoires in COVID-19 (dated by TCRdb to about 2020). Background on the whole study: Collaborator samples came from the United States, Italy and Spain and covered acute and convalescent phases of COVID-19. The dataset comprised deeply sampled blood TCRbeta repertoires from subjects exposed to, actively infected with, or recovered from COVID-19. Samples came from the ongoing ImmuneRACE study (first 160 participants) plus 1,254 subjects from 6 global collaborators. The prospective study material was composed of cDNA or gDNA derived from T cells, B-cell-depleted T cells, or PBMCs. The sample metadata nearly always contained a de-identified subject ID, COVID-19 status, age in years and sex. HLA class I and class II types, where available, came from metadata supplied by the sample provider rather than from assay-based typing. A freely available public database, intended as a resource for researchers studying the immune response to SARS-CoV-2, is where the repertoires were released.

The germline V gene gives CDR1 as SGDLS and CDR2 as YYNGEE. From cysteine to phenylalanine, the CDR3 is 14 amino acids long. Only the CDR3 region is kept as DNA, spanning 42 bases read in frame from base 1. V is pruned by 0 bases and J by 6 bases, leaving 2 bases of the junction without a gene match. Participants in the prospective study were enrolled through a virtual design, were aged 18 to 89 years, and lived in about 25 United States geographic areas. In the prospective study, cohorts were assigned on the basis of participant-reported clinical history obtained from a screening survey and a study questionnaire. In the prospective study, mobile phlebotomists collected whole blood, serum and a nasopharyngeal or oropharyngeal swab from each participant. Prospective study participants could optionally give additional blood draws and questionnaires over a 2-month period. Prospective study blood samples were shipped either frozen or at room temperature before DNA extraction.

The paper's findings and limits, for the study overall: The amount of clinical and demographic metadata varied by source and participant and was provided uncurated.

Concerning this clone itself: Which antigen it targets is not known. No qualities accompany the bases; no much larger clone lies one base away.

TCRbeta CDR3 regions were amplified from genomic DNA by means of the immunoSEQ Assay, a bias-controlled multiplex PCR. The source study handled its data this way. The number of nucleated cells in each sample was estimated from the amplification of reference gene primers within the assay. Sequence reads were collapsed and filtered to measure the absolute abundance of every unique TCRbeta CDR3 rearrangement. For each sample, productive Simpson clonality was calculated as the square root of Simpson's diversity index across productive rearrangements. As stored in TCRdb, this immuneACCESS dataset retains in-frame rearrangements with V and J assigned. A fraction of the clones does not appear; measured against another copy, unresolved V genes explain less than half of the discrepancy, and the remainder lacks a known reason. V and J calls and clone size follow that table, whereas D and trimming were derived from the DNA. The sample data list about 430,000 clones, and 70% to 90% of these were observed just once. More than 0.9% of the sample rests with the top ten.

The chain joins TRBV9 to TRBJ2-1; 8 middle bases align to TRBD1. The sequenced sample consisted of PBMCs or T cells enriched from blood (not recorded which). This receptor was identified in a woman aged 30 to 39 with acute COVID-19. The CDR3 here reads CASSVAQGVNEQFF. The nucleotides are TGTGCCAGCAGCGTAGCACAGGGGGTCAATGAGCAGTTCTTC.